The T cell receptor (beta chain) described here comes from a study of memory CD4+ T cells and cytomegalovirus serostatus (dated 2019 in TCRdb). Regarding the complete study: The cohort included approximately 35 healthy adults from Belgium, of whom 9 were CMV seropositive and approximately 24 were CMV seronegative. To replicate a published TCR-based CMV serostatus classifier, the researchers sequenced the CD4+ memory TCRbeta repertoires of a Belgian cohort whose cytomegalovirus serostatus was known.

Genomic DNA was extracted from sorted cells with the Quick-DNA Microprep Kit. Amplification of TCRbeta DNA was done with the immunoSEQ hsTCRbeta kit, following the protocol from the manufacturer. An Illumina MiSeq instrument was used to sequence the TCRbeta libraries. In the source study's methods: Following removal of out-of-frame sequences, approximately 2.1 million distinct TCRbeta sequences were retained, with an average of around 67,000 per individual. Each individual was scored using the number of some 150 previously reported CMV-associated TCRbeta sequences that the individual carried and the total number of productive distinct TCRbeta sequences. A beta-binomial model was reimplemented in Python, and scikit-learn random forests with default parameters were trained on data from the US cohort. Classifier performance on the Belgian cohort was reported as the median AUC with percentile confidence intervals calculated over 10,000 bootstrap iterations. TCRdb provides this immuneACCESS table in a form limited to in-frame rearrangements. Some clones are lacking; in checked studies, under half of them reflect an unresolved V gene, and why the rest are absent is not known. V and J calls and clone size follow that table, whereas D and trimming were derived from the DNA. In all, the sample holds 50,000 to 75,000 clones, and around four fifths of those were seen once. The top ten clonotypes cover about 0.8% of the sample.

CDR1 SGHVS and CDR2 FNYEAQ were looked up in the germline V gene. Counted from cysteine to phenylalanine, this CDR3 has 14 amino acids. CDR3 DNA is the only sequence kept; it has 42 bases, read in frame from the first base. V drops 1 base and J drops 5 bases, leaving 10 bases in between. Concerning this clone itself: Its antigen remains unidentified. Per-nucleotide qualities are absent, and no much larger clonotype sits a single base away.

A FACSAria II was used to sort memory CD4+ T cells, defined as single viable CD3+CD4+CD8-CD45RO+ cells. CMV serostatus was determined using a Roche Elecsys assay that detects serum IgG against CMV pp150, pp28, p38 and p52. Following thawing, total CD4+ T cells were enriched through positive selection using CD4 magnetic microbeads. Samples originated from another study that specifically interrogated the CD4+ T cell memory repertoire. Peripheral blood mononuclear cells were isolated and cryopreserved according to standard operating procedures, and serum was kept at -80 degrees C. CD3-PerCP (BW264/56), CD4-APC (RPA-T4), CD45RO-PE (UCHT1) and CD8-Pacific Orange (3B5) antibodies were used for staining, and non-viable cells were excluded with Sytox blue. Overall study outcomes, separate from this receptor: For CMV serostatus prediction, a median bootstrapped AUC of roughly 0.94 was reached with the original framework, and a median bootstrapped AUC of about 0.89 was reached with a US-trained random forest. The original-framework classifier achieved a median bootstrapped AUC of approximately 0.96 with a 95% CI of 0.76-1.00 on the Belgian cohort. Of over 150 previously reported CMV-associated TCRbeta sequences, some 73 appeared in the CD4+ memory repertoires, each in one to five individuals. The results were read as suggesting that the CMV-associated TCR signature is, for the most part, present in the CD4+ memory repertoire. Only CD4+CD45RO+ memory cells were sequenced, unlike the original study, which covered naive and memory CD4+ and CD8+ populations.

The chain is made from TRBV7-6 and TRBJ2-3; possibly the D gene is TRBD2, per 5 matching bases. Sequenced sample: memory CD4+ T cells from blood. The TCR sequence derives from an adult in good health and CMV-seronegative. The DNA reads TGTGCCAGCAGCTTAGTGGGCGGGTTAGATACGCAGTATTTT. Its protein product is CASSLVGGLDTQYF.